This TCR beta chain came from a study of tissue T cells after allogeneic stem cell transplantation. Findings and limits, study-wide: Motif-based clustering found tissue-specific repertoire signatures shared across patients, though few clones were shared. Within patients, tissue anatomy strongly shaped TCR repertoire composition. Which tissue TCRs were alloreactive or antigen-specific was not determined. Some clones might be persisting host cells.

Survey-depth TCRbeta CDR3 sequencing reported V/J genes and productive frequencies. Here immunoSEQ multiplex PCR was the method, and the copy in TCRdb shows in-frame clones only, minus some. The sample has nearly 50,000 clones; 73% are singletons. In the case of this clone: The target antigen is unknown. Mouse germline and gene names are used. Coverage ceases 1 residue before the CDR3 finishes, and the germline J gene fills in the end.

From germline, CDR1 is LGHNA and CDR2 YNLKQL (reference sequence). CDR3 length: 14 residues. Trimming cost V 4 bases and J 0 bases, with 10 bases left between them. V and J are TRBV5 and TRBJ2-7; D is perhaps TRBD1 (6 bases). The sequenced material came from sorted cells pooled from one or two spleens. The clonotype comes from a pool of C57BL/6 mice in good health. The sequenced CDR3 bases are TGTGCCAGCAGCCCTCGGGACACCTCCTATGAACAGTAC. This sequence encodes CASSPRDTSYEQY. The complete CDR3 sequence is CASSPRDTSYEQYF.